The 20 T cell receptor beta chains given below trace back to one sample, sequenced in a study of T cell changes during pregnancy in multiple sclerosis. The table came from immunoSEQ multiplex PCR; TCRdb's copy has only in-frame clones and leaves some out. This sample carries 70,000 to 75,000 clones, approximately 91% of them seen once, and the ten largest clones take over 3%. Specimen: peripheral blood, collected before pregnancy. These receptors were taken from a female donor with multiple sclerosis, enrolled in a pregnancy study.

The chain carries TRBV7-3 and TRBJ1-1; D might be TRBD1 (5 bases). Trimming took off 0 bases at V and 4 bases at J, with 18 bases between the two ends. The germline CDR1 and CDR2 sequences are SGHTA and FQGTGA. This CDR3 spans 17 amino acids. The CDR3 coding sequence is TGTGCCAGCAGCTTAACGGGGCGGGGTTGGGGGGGCACTGAAGCTTTCTTT. Its protein is CASSLTGRGWGGTEAFF. Filled out from reference TRBV7-3 and TRBJ1-1, the complete variable domain reads GAGVSQTPSNKVTEKGKYVELRCDPISGHTALYWYRQSLGQGPEFLIYFQGTGAADDSGLPNDRFFAVRPEGSVSTLKIQRTERGDSAVYLCASSLTGRGWGGTEAFFGQGTRLTVV.

The V gene is TRBV6-1, the J gene TRBJ2-1, with 7 bases that match TRBD2. Germline V CDR1 and CDR2: MNHNS, SASEGT. The V gene end was trimmed by 6 bases and the J gene end by 9 bases; junction bases not matched to a gene: 8. The CDR3 is 13 residues long. For the CDR3, the DNA is TGTGCCAGCAGAGTAGCGGGTGGAAGTGAGCAGTTCTTC. Translation: CASRVAGGSEQFF.

The chain carries TRBV27 and TRBJ1-1; possible D gene TRBD1, 5 bases. Deletions cut 3 bases from V and 4 bases from J, with 12 bases between. Germline V gene lookup returns CDR1 MNHEY and CDR2 SMNVEV (reference sequence). The CDR3 consists of 14 residues. As DNA, the CDR3 is TGTGCCAGCAGTTTCCCAGGGAAGGTCACTGAAGCTTTCTTT. This translates into CASSFPGKVTEAFF.

The rearrangement links TRBV5-1 to TRBJ1-1; D possibly corresponds to TRBD1 (5 bases). The CDR3 covers 16 residues. V was shortened by 0 bases and J by 1 base, with 13 bases between the two germline ends. Germline V gene sequence: CDR1 SGHRS, CDR2 YFSETQ. The CDR3 sequence is CASSLALGGGNTEAFF. The CDR3 DNA reads as TGCGCCAGCAGCTTGGCCCTTGGGGGAGGGAACACTGAAGCTTTCTTT. Full variable domain (outside the CDR3, taken from reference TRBV5-1 and TRBJ1-1): KAGVTQTPRYLIKTRGQQVTLSCSPISGHRSVSWYQQTPGQGLQFLFEYFSETQRNKGNFPGRFSGRQFSNSRSEMNVSTLELGDSALYLCASSLALGGGNTEAFFGQGTRLTVV.

The CDR3 sequence: CASRGQGAIGELFF. The CDR3 nucleotides read TGTGCCAGTAGGGGACAGGGGGCGATCGGGGAGCTGTTTTTT. The chain carries TRBV9 and TRBJ2-2; 12 bases map to TRBD1. The CDR3 loop spans 14 amino acids. V shed 8 bases, J shed 7 bases, and the junction held 6 bases outside the gene matches. CDR1 is SGDLS, CDR2 YYNGEE, per germline.

The gene calls are TRBV7-9 and TRBJ1-5; tentative D call: TRBD1 (6 bases). The CDR3 is 15 amino acids. The germline V and J ends were trimmed by 2 bases and 2 bases, with 10 bases remaining between them. Per the germline V gene, CDR1 is SEHNR and CDR2 is FQNEAQ (reference sequence). The chain's CDR3 is CASSLSAGGNQPQHF. The DNA of the CDR3 is TGTGCCAGCAGCTTAAGCGCAGGGGGCAATCAGCCCCAGCATTTT. The full variable domain, its missing parts supplied by reference TRBV7-9 and TRBJ1-5, is DTGVSQNPRHKITKRGQNVTFRCDPISEHNRLYWYRQTLGQGPEFLTYFQNEAQLEKSRLLSDRFSAERPKGSFSTLEIQRTEQGDSAMYLCASSLSAGGNQPQHFGDGTRLSIL.

This clone has only one observation. The chain joins TRBV18 to TRBJ1-5, with a weak D call TRBD1 (5 bases). From germline, CDR1 is KGHSH and CDR2 LQKENI. The V end was cut by 0 bases, the J end by 6 bases, with 12 bases between. The CDR3 contains 15 residues. CDR3 DNA sequence: TGTGCCAGCTCACCACCGGGGGGAGTCGGTCAGCCCCAGCATTTT. Translation gives CASSPPGGVGQPQHF.

With regard to this clone: Mismatch with germline at one junction end may stem from a read error. The chain employs TRBV6-6 and TRBJ1-2, with D unclear. The CDR3 has 13 residues. Germline assignment: CDR1 MNHNY and CDR2 SVGAGI (reference sequence). The CDR3 here is CASSYPSNYGYTF. Here the CDR3 DNA reads TGTGCCAGCAGTTACCCCTCTAATTATGGCTACACCTTC.

This clone was counted between two and nine times. This chain joins TRBV6-5 and TRBJ1-5, with D tentatively TRBD1 (6 bases). Trimming removed 6 bases at V and 7 bases at J, with 10 bases between. The CDR3 has 12 amino acids. The germline CDR1 and CDR2 sequences are MNHEY and SVGAGI. The DNA for the CDR3 is TGTGCCAGCAGACAGGGTTCACAGCCCCAGCATTTT. This codes for CASRQGSQPQHF.

The chain is built from TRBV11-3 and TRBJ2-1, with a weak D call TRBD2 (6 bases). The CDR3 consists of 18 residues. V gave up 0 bases and J gave up 0 bases, with 15 bases separating them. CDR1 is SGHNT and CDR2 is YENEEA in the germline V gene. This chain's CDR3 is CASSLDQGGTFSYNEQFF. CDR3 coding DNA: TGTGCCAGCAGCTTAGATCAAGGCGGGACTTTCTCCTACAATGAGCAGTTCTTC. Full variable domain (missing parts from reference TRBV11-3 and TRBJ2-1): EAGVVQSPRYKIIEKKQPVAFWCNPISGHNTLYWYLQNLGQGPELLIRYENEEAVDDSQLPKDRFSAERLKGVDSTLKIQPAELGDSAVYLCASSLDQGGTFSYNEQFFGPGTRLTVL.

V and J are TRBV19 and TRBJ1-5; D unresolved. CDR1 and CDR2 from the germline V gene are LNHDA and SQIVND (reference sequence). V lost 2 bases to trimming and J lost 0 bases, with 11 bases between them. The CDR3 extends over 16 amino acids. CDR3 region: CASSIIEFDSNQPQHF. In nucleotides, the CDR3 is TGTGCCAGTAGTATAATTGAGTTCGATAGCAATCAGCCCCAGCATTTT.

CDR3 nucleotide sequence: TGTGCCAGCAGCTTAGTTTTTAGGCTCGGACTAACCTACGAGCAGTACTTC. Amino acid sequence: CASSLVFRLGLTYEQYF. The V and J genes are TRBV7-9 and TRBJ2-7, with D possibly matching TRBD2 (6 bases). V was trimmed by 1 base and J by 2 bases, leaving 18 bases between them. The germline V gene has CDR1 SEHNR and CDR2 FQNEAQ (reference sequence). The CDR3 runs to 17 residues.

The chain couples TRBV5-8 to TRBJ2-2, with 7 positions matching TRBD1. Germline V gene data show CDR1 as SGHTS and CDR2 as YDEGEE. V was clipped by 4 bases and J by 2 bases; unmatched bases: 5. There are 15 residues in the CDR3. The CDR3 coding sequence is TGTGCCAGCAGCCTGGGACAGAGCAACACCGGGGAGCTGTTTTTT. Protein: CASSLGQSNTGELFF.

V and J are TRBV9 and TRBJ1-1; 7 bases are shared with TRBD1. Trimming cost V 3 bases and J 0 bases; bases outside gene matches: 2. CDR3 length equals 14 residues. CDR1 is SGDLS, CDR2 YYNGEE, per germline. CDR3 sequence (DNA): TGTGCCAGCAGCGCCGGGACAGTGAACACTGAAGCTTTCTTT. It translates to CASSAGTVNTEAFF. The whole variable domain, remainder taken from reference TRBV9 and TRBJ1-1, is DSGVTQTPKHLITATGQRVTLRCSPRSGDLSVYWYQQSLDQGLQFLIQYYNGEERAKGNILERFSAQQFPDLHSELNLSSLELGDSALYFCASSAGTVNTEAFFGQGTRLTVV.

The genes are TRBV29-1 and TRBJ2-7; 8 nucleotides align to TRBD1. The trim removed 3 bases at V and 6 bases at J, leaving 13 bases unmatched. The germline gives CDR1 SQVTM, CDR2 ANQGSEA. The CDR3 totals 15 residues. CDR3 loop: CSVELGQSGGGEQYF. The CDR3 nucleotides are TGCAGCGTTGAGTTGGGGCAGTCAGGGGGCGGCGAGCAGTACTTC.

This chain uses TRBV30 with TRBJ2-7; weak D call: TRBD2 (6 bases). The V and J ends lost 1 base and 6 bases respectively, with 13 bases between them. The CDR3 has 13 amino acids. Per germline, CDR1 GTSNPN and CDR2 SVGIG (reference sequence). CDR3 DNA: TGTGCCTGGAGTGCCGCAGGGAGGCGCGAGCAGTACTTC. Translating it yields CAWSAAGRREQYF.

The CDR3: CASSFQANTGELFF. In DNA form, the CDR3 reads TGCGCCAGCAGCTTCCAGGCGAACACCGGGGAGCTGTTTTTT. The V gene is TRBV5-1, the J gene TRBJ2-2; no clear D gene. The CDR3 is made up of 14 amino acids. Trimming pared 2 bases from V and 0 bases from J, leaving 5 bases between. Germline lookup yields CDR1 SGHRS and CDR2 YFSETQ.

This clone was detected only once. This chain joins TRBV7-9 and TRBJ1-2; D is uncertain. Trimming took 5 bases from V and 4 from J, leaving 11 bases between them. From germline, CDR1 is SEHNR and CDR2 FQNEAQ (reference sequence). The length of the CDR3 is 13 residues. CDR3 in DNA: TGTGCCAGCAGCCAAGGACTGGTCTATGGCTACACCTTC. It encodes CASSQGLVYGYTF.

This chain uses TRBV6-1 with TRBJ2-6; the D is unclear. With 1 base removed from V and 0 bases from J, the gap between germline ends came to 4 bases. This CDR3 region has 15 residues. CDR1 and CDR2 from the germline V gene are MNHNS and SASEGT. The CDR3 DNA reads as TGTGCCAGCAGTGAAGACAGCTCTGGGGCCAACGTCCTGACTTTC. This encodes CASSEDSSGANVLTF.

The chain carries TRBV5-1 and TRBJ1-2; D not resolved. Germline V CDR1 and CDR2: SGHRS, YFSETQ. This CDR3 has 11 residues. V lost 4 bases, J lost 8 bases, and 9 bases lay in between. The CDR3 region has the DNA TGCGCCAGCAGCCATGGTGCGGGCTACACCTTC. Its translation: CASSHGAGYTF.